This T cell receptor beta chain was captured by sequencing in a study of OX40 agonist ivuxolimab in advanced cancers. In the study overall: The patients received agonistic anti-OX40 (CD134) antibody ivuxolimab. Points from the study as a whole: Averaging showed that CD8+ T cells had more expanded clones than CD4+ did. Also showing low normalized T-cell clonal expansion were some of the nonresponders.

Notes on this clone: What it recognizes is unknown.

Assay used: immunoSEQ multiplex PCR; TCRdb lists only in-frame clones, some missing. The sample lists more than 45,000 clones, almost 90% occurring once. Germline V lookup: CDR1 MNHEY, CDR2 SMNVEV (reference sequence). The CDR3 contains 14 residues. V lost 0 bases and J 3 bases, leaving 9 bases between the germline ends. The sequence was obtained from an adult with an advanced solid tumor such as melanoma, head and neck, liver or kidney cancer. The sample was CD4+ or CD8+ T cells sorted from blood, taken in a trial of the OX40 agonist ivuxolimab. V usage is TRBV27 and J usage is TRBJ2-7, with D possibly being TRBD2 (6 bases). The DNA for the CDR3 is TGTGCCAGCAGTTTATCTAGGACTAACTACGAGCAGTACTTC. This sequence encodes CASSLSRTNYEQYF.